This T cell receptor beta chain emerged from a study of blood T cells in healthy people across ages. PCR was performed a second time for about 6 to 11 cycles using a sample-barcoded 5' primer and a J-beta primer mix. TCRdb re-derived calls from the 5' RACE reads in MiXCR, one entry per CDR3 protein. Among about 580,000 distinct CDR3 sequences listed, roughly 48% were seen once. Looked up from germline, CDR1 is GTSNPN and CDR2 is SVGIG (reference sequence). Unmatched junction bases numbered 2, after V lost 5 bases and J lost 2 bases. The CDR3 is made up of 14 amino acids. This clonotype was detected only once.

J is TRBJ2-2 and V is TRBV30, with 10 bases fitting TRBD1. The specimen sequenced was blood. The sequence was obtained from a man older than 75 in good health. CDR3 amino acids: CAWGTGVNTGELFF. The DNA for the CDR3 is TGTGCCTGGGGGACAGGGGTTAACACCGGGGAGCTGTTTTTT.